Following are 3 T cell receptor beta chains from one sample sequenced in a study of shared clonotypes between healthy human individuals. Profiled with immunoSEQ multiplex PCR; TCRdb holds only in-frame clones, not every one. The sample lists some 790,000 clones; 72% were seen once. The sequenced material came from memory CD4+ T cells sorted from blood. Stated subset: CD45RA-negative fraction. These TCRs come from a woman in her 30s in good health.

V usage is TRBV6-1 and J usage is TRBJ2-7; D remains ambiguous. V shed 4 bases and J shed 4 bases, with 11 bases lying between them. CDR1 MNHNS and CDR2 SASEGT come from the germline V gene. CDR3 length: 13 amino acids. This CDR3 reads CASSGTPTYEQYF. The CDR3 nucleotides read TGTGCCAGCAGTGGAACTCCTACGTACGAGCAGTACTTC.

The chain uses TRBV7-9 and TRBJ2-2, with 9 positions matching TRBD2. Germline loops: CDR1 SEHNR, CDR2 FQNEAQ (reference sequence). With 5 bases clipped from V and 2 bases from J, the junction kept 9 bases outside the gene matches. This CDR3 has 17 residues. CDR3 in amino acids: CASSRDRREGNTGELFF. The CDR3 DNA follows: TGTGCCAGCAGCAGAGACCGGCGGGAGGGAAACACCGGGGAGCTGTTTTTT. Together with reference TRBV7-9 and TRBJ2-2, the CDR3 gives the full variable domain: DTGVSQNPRHKITKRGQNVTFRCDPISEHNRLYWYRQTLGQGPEFLTYFQNEAQLEKSRLLSDRFSAERPKGSFSTLEIQRTEQGDSAMYLCASSRDRREGNTGELFFGEGSRLTVL.

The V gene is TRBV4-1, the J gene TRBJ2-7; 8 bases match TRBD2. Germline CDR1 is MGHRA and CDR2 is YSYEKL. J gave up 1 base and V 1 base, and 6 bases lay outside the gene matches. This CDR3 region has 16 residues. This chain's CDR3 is CASSQVSGSGSYEQYF. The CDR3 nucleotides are TGCGCCAGCAGCCAAGTGAGCGGGAGCGGATCCTACGAGCAGTACTTC.